The present TCR beta chain was sequenced within a study of T cell changes during pregnancy in multiple sclerosis. The assay was immunoSEQ multiplex PCR, and TCRdb's table has in-frame clones only and misses some. The data contain tens of thousands of clones, nearly 95% of them singletons. The V gene's germline CDR1 is KGHSH and CDR2 LQKENI. Trimming left V 3 bases short and J 3 bases short, with 15 bases between. This CDR3 region has 15 residues. This clone was picked up a small number of times. The rearrangement uses TRBV18 and TRBJ2-7, with D maybe TRBD2 (5 bases). Sample: peripheral blood, taken in the third trimester of pregnancy. This clonotype was obtained from a female donor with multiple sclerosis, enrolled in a pregnancy study. For the CDR3, the DNA is TGTGCCAGCTCACCGATAGAGACTAAGGTCTACGAGCAGTACTTC. Translating it yields CASSPIETKVYEQYF.